This T cell receptor beta chain was captured in a study of blood T cells in healthy people across ages. This clonotype occurred many times. Its antigen remains unknown. Notes on the study in general: Strong correlation existed between TCR beta diversity and naive T cell percentage.

A second PCR, run for roughly 7 to 12 cycles, used a sample-barcoded 5' primer plus a J-beta primer mix. Every individual sample yielded 2.5 million or more paired-end reads (each containing CDR3). Using its own MiXCR run on the 5' RACE reads, TCRdb lists one record per CDR3 protein. Among about 930,000 distinct CDR3 sequences listed, approximately 32% were seen once. The same sample was also used in a study of T cells of mothers and their children. According to that study: The study recruited three healthy Caucasian mothers and their six children as donors.

Sequencing was performed on blood. This clonotype was sampled from a middle-aged woman in good health.

The CDR3 DNA reads TGCAGCACTCTCCGGGACACCATCAATGAGCAGTTCTTC. It specifies CSTLRDTINEQFF. The genes are TRBV29-1 and TRBJ2-1, with D tentatively TRBD1 (6 bases). CDR1 is SQVTM, CDR2 ANQGSEA, per germline. The CDR3 spans 13 residues. V lost 8 bases and J lost 6, with 17 bases in between.